These T cell receptor beta chains were read from a single sample in a study of identifying expanded T cells in peripheral blood. Sequenced by immunoSEQ multiplex PCR; TCRdb stores in-frame clones only, minus some. The repertoire holds 100,000 or so clones, with around nine tenths as singletons. The sample taken for sequencing was blood. Receptor source: a person between 18 and 75 years old in good health. Both conserved end residues are part of each CDR3. The order of the fields is V gene, J gene, clone size, D gene, CDR3 DNA, CDR3 protein. A D gene is named only where the DNA matches it firmly. Some rows mark clone size as missing; the rest say once, few, many or name a class of expanded clone.

TRBV18,TRBJ2-3,-,-,TGTGCCAGCTCACCACCCGCGTCTGTTGACAGTCCCCAGTTGGAAGATACGCAGTATTTT,CASSPPASVDSPQLEDTQYF
TRBV18,TRBJ2-2,-,-,TGTGCCAGCTCACCATCACTGGGGGTGTCGGACACCGGGGAGCTGTTTTTT,CASSPSLGVSDTGELFF
TRBV5-1,TRBJ2-2,-,-,TGCGCCAGCCATTTTAGCCCTCCGAACACCGGGGAGCTGTTTTTT,CASHFSPPNTGELFF
TRBV27,TRBJ2-2,once,TRBD1,TGTGCCAGCAGAACAGGGGTCACCGGGGAGCTGTTTTTT,CASRTGVTGELFF
TRBV28,TRBJ1-1,-,-,TGTGCCAGCAGTTTACTAGAGTCTGAAGCTTTCTTT,CASSLLESEAFF
TRBV5-5,TRBJ2-7,-,TRBD1,TGTGCCAGCAGCTCCCCGGGACAGGACTTATACGAGCAGTACTTC,CASSSPGQDLYEQYF
TRBV11-1,TRBJ2-7,-,TRBD2,TGTGCCAGCAGCTCGTCTAGCGGGGGGTTCTACGAGCAGTACTTC,CASSSSSGGFYEQYF
TRBV2,TRBJ1-2,-,TRBD1,TGTGCCACACAGGGGCCAGCTAACTATGGCTACACCTTC,CATQGPANYGYTF
TRBV27,TRBJ2-5,once,-,TGTGCCAGCAGTCCGCGGGAAGGGGGTAGGAGAGAGACCCAGTACTTC,CASSPREGGRRETQYF
TRBV7-9,TRBJ2-1,-,-,TGTGCCAGCCGAGCTTACAGGGTCACGGACAATGAGCAGTTCTTC,CASRAYRVTDNEQFF
TRBV7-8,TRBJ2-3,once,-,TGTGCCAGCAGGTGGGGGGTAACAGATACGCAGTATTTT,CASRWGVTDTQYF
TRBV7-2,TRBJ2-5,-,-,TGTGCCAGCAGCGGACTTGTCAGGGCGTACCAAGAGACCCAGTACTTC,CASSGLVRAYQETQYF
TRBV7-8,TRBJ1-1,-,TRBD1,TGTGCCAGCAGCTTACAGGGGGACACTGAAGCTTTCTTT,CASSLQGDTEAFF
TRBV6-5,TRBJ2-7,-,TRBD1,TGTGCCAGCAGTTACAAGGGGGCAGGCAACGAGCAGTACTTC,CASSYKGAGNEQYF
TRBV19,TRBJ2-3,-,-,TGTGCCAGTAGTCGACAGGTATGGGGAGATACGCAGTATTTT,CASSRQVWGDTQYF
TRBV28,TRBJ1-1,-,-,TGTGCCAGCAGCAATTCCGGGACCCTGAACACTGAAGCTTTCTTT,CASSNSGTLNTEAFF
TRBV5-4,TRBJ2-2,-,-,TGTGCCAGCAGCTCCCGGGGGGCCGGCAACACCGGGGAGCTGTTTTTT,CASSSRGAGNTGELFF
TRBV28,TRBJ2-7,-,TRBD1,TGTGCCAGCAGTTCGAGCGGGACAGGGCGAAGCGAGCAGTACTTC,CASSSSGTGRSEQYF
TRBV5-8,TRBJ1-4,-,-,TGTGCCAGCAGCTTGGGGAGGGAACCCTTGTGGGTTTTT,CASSLGREPLWVF
TRBV7-2,TRBJ2-5,-,-,TGTGCCAGCAGCTCCCGGAACGGGGGCCAAGAGACCCAGTACTTC,CASSSRNGGQETQYF
TRBV4-3,TRBJ1-4,-,TRBD1,TGCGCCAGCAGCCAGGACAGGTGGGGGGCAACTAATGAAAAACTGTTTTTT,CASSQDRWGATNEKLFF
TRBV29-1,TRBJ1-2,-,-,TGCAGCGTTGAAGATCAGAAGGGCTATGGCTACACCTTC,CSVEDQKGYGYTF
TRBV29-1,TRBJ2-7,-,TRBD1,TGCAGCGTTACAGGGACAGGGGCCTACGAGCAGTACTTC,CSVTGTGAYEQYF
TRBV28,TRBJ2-7,-,-,TGTGCCAGCAGTCCCCGCTGGGACTTTAGGGAGCAGTACTTC,CASSPRWDFREQYF
TRBV5-4,TRBJ2-1,once,-,TGTGCCAGCACGACCCCGCGGAATGAGCAGTTCTTC,CASTTPRNEQFF
TRBV11-3,TRBJ2-1,-,-,TGTGCCAGCAGCTTAGTCGGTGGGCATGAGCAGTTCTTC,CASSLVGGHEQFF
TRBV18,TRBJ2-7,-,-,TGTGCCAGCTCACCAGACGGTAGCAATGTTCCCGACGAGCAGTACTTC,CASSPDGSNVPDEQYF
TRBV6-5,TRBJ1-2,-,-,TGTGCCAGCAGTTACGGGGGTGTTGGCTATGGCTACACCTTC,CASSYGGVGYGYTF
TRBV29-1,TRBJ2-5,-,TRBD1,TGCAGCGTTGAGGATTGGACAGGGGGGACCCAAGAGACCCAGTACTTC,CSVEDWTGGTQETQYF
TRBV7-8,TRBJ2-6,-,TRBD1,TGTGCCAGCAGCGGCACGGGACAGGCTATAATGTCTGGGGCCAACGTCCTGACTTTC,CASSGTGQAIMSGANVLTF
TRBV19,TRBJ1-5,-,-,TGTGCCAGTAGTATTTTCGGCAGAGGGAGCAATCAGCCCCAGCATTTT,CASSIFGRGSNQPQHF
TRBV27,TRBJ1-5,few,-,TGTGCCAGCAGTTTTGGCGGTGACAATCAGCCCCAGCATTTT,CASSFGGDNQPQHF
TRBV29-1,TRBJ2-3,-,-,TGCAGCGTTGTTTTGGGCTCGACCGGGGTAGATACGCAGTATTTT,CSVVLGSTGVDTQYF
TRBV4-1,TRBJ2-1,-,TRBD2,TGCGCCAGCAGCCGGTATAGCGGGAGTAGCGACAATGAGCAGTTCTTC,CASSRYSGSSDNEQFF
TRBV4-3,TRBJ1-2,-,TRBD1,TGCGCCAGCAGCCAAGATCGGCAGGGGGCGTCTCATGGCTACACCTTC,CASSQDRQGASHGYTF
TRBV29-1,TRBJ1-4,-,-,TGCAGCGTTGAAGGGACACCAGACGGAAAACTGTTTTTT,CSVEGTPDGKLFF
TRBV6-1,TRBJ2-7,-,-,TGTGCCAGCAGTGAAAGGATGGAGGGGGCGCTTTACGAGCAGTACTTC,CASSERMEGALYEQYF
TRBV14,TRBJ2-5,-,-,TGTGCCAGCAGCCAAGCCCGGATATCGCGCCAAGAGACCCAGTACTTC,CASSQARISRQETQYF
TRBV6-5,TRBJ2-3,-,-,TGTGCCAGCAGTTTCCGGACAAACCCTAGCACAGATACGCAGTATTTT,CASSFRTNPSTDTQYF
TRBV4-3,TRBJ2-3,-,TRBD1,TGCGCCAGCAGCGCCACAGGGGAAGATACGCAGTATTTT,CASSATGEDTQYF